One sample yielded the 5 T cell receptor beta chains listed below, sequenced in a study of beta chain features in type 1 diabetes. Investigators reverse transcribed all isolated RNA, so they sequenced expressed TCRB transcripts. Sequenced by immunoSEQ multiplex PCR; TCRdb stores in-frame clones only, minus some. The data hold 200,000 to 250,000 clones, with approximately 10% observed a single time. The sequencing sample was made of central memory CD4+ T cells from blood. These receptors all come from a man between 18 and 35 years old in good health.

The chain links TRBV6-5 to TRBJ2-7; 9 bases agree with TRBD1. V trimming: 6 bases; J trimming: 7 bases; junction bases outside the gene matches: 10. Germline V gives CDR1 MNHEY, CDR2 SVGAGI. The CDR3 runs 14 residues. Here the CDR3 DNA reads TGTGCCAGCAGACACGGACAGGGGAAGGGTGAGCAGTACTTC. Its translation is CASRHGQGKGEQYF.

This clone was detected a few times. V and J are TRBV2 and TRBJ2-7; TRBD1 might be the D (6 bases). From germline, CDR1 is SNHLY and CDR2 FYNNEI. The CDR3 is made up of 12 amino acids. Trimming cost V 6 bases and J 4 bases, with 10 bases left between them. Here the CDR3 DNA reads TGTGCCAGCAGGGCCCAGGGGTACGAGCAGTACTTC. This sequence encodes CASRAQGYEQYF.

This clone was detected only a few times. The gene calls are TRBV10-3 and TRBJ2-5; 9 bases are a match to TRBD2. CDR1 ENHRY and CDR2 SYGVKD come from the germline V gene. The CDR3 is made up of 16 amino acids. The V segment lost 0 bases and the J segment 5 bases; nucleotides outside the gene matches: 7. Here the CDR3 reads CAISESGSGRKETQYF. The CDR3 DNA sequence: TGTGCCATCAGTGAGTCGGGAAGCGGGAGGAAGGAGACCCAGTACTTC.

As DNA, the CDR3 is TGTGCCAGCAGCTTAGAGGGACTTCAGAGCTCCTACGAGCAGTACTTC. Amino acids: CASSLEGLQSSYEQYF. This chain links TRBV11-2 with TRBJ2-7; D may be TRBD2 (6 bases). The CDR3 is made up of 16 amino acids. Trimming pared 0 bases from V and 0 bases from J, leaving 12 bases between. The germline gives CDR1 SGHAT, CDR2 FQNNGV.

The rearrangement joins TRBV15 to TRBJ2-1; D may be TRBD1 (5 bases). Germline CDR1 and CDR2: LNHNV and YYDKDF (reference sequence). The V gene lost 2 bases and the J gene lost 8 bases, with 10 bases spanning the gap. The CDR3 is 13 residues long. CDR3 DNA: TGTGCCACCAGCAGAAACTTCAGGGATGAGCAGTTCTTC. It specifies CATSRNFRDEQFF.